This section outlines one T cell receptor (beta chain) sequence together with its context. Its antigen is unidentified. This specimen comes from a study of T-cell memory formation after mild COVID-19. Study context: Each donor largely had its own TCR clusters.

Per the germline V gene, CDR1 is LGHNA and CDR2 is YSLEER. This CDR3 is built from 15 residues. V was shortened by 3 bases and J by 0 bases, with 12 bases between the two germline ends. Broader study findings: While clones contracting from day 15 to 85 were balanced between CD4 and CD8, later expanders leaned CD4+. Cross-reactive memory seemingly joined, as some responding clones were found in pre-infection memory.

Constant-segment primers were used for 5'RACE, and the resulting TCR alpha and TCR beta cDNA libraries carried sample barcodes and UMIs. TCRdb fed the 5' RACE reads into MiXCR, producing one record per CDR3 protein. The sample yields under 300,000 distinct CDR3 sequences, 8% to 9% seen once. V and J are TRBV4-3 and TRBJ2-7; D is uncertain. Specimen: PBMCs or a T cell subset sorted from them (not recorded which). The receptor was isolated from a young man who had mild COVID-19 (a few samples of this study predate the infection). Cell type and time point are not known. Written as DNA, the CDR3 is TGCGCCAGCAGCCAGCAGACAAAAAGCTCCTACGAGCAGTACTTC. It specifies CASSQQTKSSYEQYF.